This T cell receptor beta chain was observed in a study of TIL therapy for anti-PD-1-resistant metastatic lung cancer. Study in general: Tumors were harvested before any PD-1/PD-L1 blockade. By whole-exome sequencing, median non-synonymous tumor mutation burden was roughly 1.6 mutations per megabase.

CDR1 and CDR2 from the germline V gene are SGHNT and YYREEE (reference sequence). Deletions cut 4 bases from V and 4 bases from J, with 14 bases between. The CDR3 spans 14 residues. Described time point: pre-treatment sample, taken before nivolumab and TIL therapy. For this clone: Its antigen is currently unknown.

The immunoSEQ assay was v3. Libraries were sequenced to approximately 2 million read pairs (survey) or roughly 4.5-6.5 million (deep). The method was immunoSEQ multiplex PCR; TCRdb's version includes in-frame clones alone and lacks a portion of them. The sample consists of under 65,000 clones, approximately 75% of them appearing once. Study results and limitations: The baseline peripheral repertoire was partially replaced by infused TIL clonotypes that later decayed.

Sequenced here: blood, sampled at baseline. The sequence derives from a person aged 30 to 80 with non-small cell lung cancer. The V gene is TRBV5-4, the J gene TRBJ2-5, with D possibly TRBD1 on 5 matching bases. The CDR3 reads CASSAYQGRETQYF. The DNA of the CDR3 is TGTGCCAGCAGCGCGTACCAGGGAAGAGAGACCCAGTACTTC.